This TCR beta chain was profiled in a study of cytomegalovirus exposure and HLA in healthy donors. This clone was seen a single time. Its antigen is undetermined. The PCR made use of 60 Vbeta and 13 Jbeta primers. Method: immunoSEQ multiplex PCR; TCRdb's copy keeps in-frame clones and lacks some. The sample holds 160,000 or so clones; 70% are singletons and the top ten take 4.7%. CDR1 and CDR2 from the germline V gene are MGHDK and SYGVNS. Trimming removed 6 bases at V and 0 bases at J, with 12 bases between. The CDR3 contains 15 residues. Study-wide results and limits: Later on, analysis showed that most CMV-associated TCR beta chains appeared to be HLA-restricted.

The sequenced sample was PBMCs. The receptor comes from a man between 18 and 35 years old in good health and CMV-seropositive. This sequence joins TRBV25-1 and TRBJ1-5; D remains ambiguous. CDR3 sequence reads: CASSSGTYSNQPQHF. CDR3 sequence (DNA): TGTGCCAGCAGCTCGGGAACATATAGCAATCAGCCCCAGCATTTT.